A selection of T cell receptor beta chains follows, all from one sample in a study of T cell changes during pregnancy in multiple sclerosis. Using immunoSEQ multiplex PCR, the repertoire was profiled, and TCRdb retains in-frame clones only, with some absent. Here the sample spans some 140,000 clones, roughly 96% being singletons. This specimen was peripheral blood, taken after pregnancy. These receptors all come from a female donor with multiple sclerosis, enrolled in a pregnancy study. CDR3s include the opening cysteine and the closing phenylalanine or tryptophan. D genes are given only for firm matches. Where a row states a size, it is once, few, many or the class of an expanded clone; other rows omit it.

V	size	J	length	D	CDR3	DNA
TRBV13	.	TRBJ2-1	18	.	CASSYPPTGFRLSNEQFF	TGTGCCAGCAGCTATCCCCCGACGGGATTCCGGCTTTCAAATGAGCAGTTCTTC
TRBV27	once	TRBJ2-7	15	.	CASSKGLTTYYEQYF	TGTGCCAGCAGTAAGGGACTTACAACCTACTACGAGCAGTACTTC
TRBV7-9	.	TRBJ2-7	15	TRBD1	CASSPPGQGSYEQYF	TGTGCCAGCAGCCCGCCCGGACAGGGCTCCTACGAGCAGTACTTC
TRBV4-1	.	TRBJ2-1	16	TRBD2	CASSPNSGSTYNEQFF	TGCGCCAGCAGCCCTAATAGCGGGAGCACCTACAATGAGCAGTTCTTC
TRBV7-2	.	TRBJ2-7	15	TRBD1	CASSGGQGVSYEQYF	TGTGCCAGCAGCGGGGGACAGGGGGTTTCCTACGAGCAGTACTTC
TRBV30	.	TRBJ1-1	13	TRBD1	CACPGQGAIEAFF	TGTGCCTGCCCGGGACAGGGAGCTATTGAAGCTTTCTTT
TRBV5-4	.	TRBJ2-1	18	TRBD2	CASSQGTSGSAHLREQFF	TGTGCCAGCAGTCAAGGGACTAGCGGGAGCGCCCATCTTCGGGAGCAGTTCTTC
TRBV5-1	.	TRBJ2-7	13	.	CASSLVPGIEQYF	TGCGCCAGCAGCTTGGTGCCAGGGATTGAGCAGTACTTC
TRBV30	.	TRBJ2-5	17	TRBD2	CAWSKLADVWYQETQYF	TGTGCCTGGAGTAAACTAGCGGACGTTTGGTACCAAGAGACCCAGTACTTC
TRBV9	.	TRBJ2-3	17	.	CASSVAKRGFGTDTQYF	TGTGCCAGCAGCGTAGCTAAGAGGGGGTTTGGCACAGATACGCAGTATTTT
TRBV27	once	TRBJ2-5	14	.	CASSWLASRETQYF	TGTGCCAGCAGTTGGTTAGCTAGCCGGGAGACCCAGTACTTC
TRBV2	.	TRBJ1-4	15	TRBD1	CASRRGQGTNEKLFF	TGTGCCAGCAGGAGGGGGCAGGGAACTAATGAAAAACTGTTTTTT
TRBV9	.	TRBJ1-3	14	.	CASSGQSSGNTIYF	TGTGCCAGCTCCGGACAGAGCTCTGGAAACACCATATATTTT
TRBV6-1	.	TRBJ1-5	14	.	CASSGQSSNQPQHF	TGTGCCAGCAGTGGACAGAGTAGCAATCAGCCCCAGCATTTT
TRBV12-5	once	TRBJ1-5	13	.	CASGLVRGQPQHF	TGTGCTAGTGGTTTGGTACGGGGTCAGCCCCAGCATTTT
TRBV19	.	TRBJ1-1	15	TRBD1	CASIRFRGRDTEAFF	TGTGCCAGTATCAGATTCAGGGGGCGCGACACTGAAGCTTTCTTT
TRBV5-4	.	TRBJ2-1	16	TRBD2	CASSRGTSGGYNEQFF	TGTGCCAGCAGCAGAGGGACTAGCGGGGGATACAATGAGCAGTTCTTC
TRBV13	.	TRBJ2-7	16	TRBD1	CASSLGLGTGVYEQYF	TGTGCCAGCAGCTTAGGCCTCGGGACAGGGGTCTACGAGCAGTACTTC
TRBV7-8	.	TRBJ2-5	14	TRBD2	CASSTRGGRETQYF	TGTGCCAGCAGCACTCGGGGGGGGAGAGAGACCCAGTACTTC
TRBV11-2	.	TRBJ2-5	13	.	CASSRDTKETQYF	TGTGCCAGTTCCCGGGACACTAAAGAGACCCAGTACTTC
TRBV18	few	TRBJ1-1	16	.	CASSPPRVGMNTEAFF	TGTGCCAGCTCACCACCGAGGGTAGGCATGAACACTGAAGCTTTCTTT
TRBV29-1	once	TRBJ1-2	13	TRBD1	CSVGSGQLYGYTF	TGCAGCGTTGGCTCGGGACAGCTCTATGGCTACACCTTC
TRBV28	.	TRBJ1-5	14	.	CASSPSQGHQPQHF	TGTGCCAGCAGTCCCAGTCAGGGCCATCAGCCCCAGCATTTT
TRBV7-2	.	TRBJ1-2	12	.	CASSLEWPGYTF	TGTGCCAGCAGCTTAGAATGGCCTGGCTACACCTTC
TRBV6-5	.	TRBJ2-2	14	.	CASSPSLLTGELFF	TGTGCCAGCAGTCCTAGCTTACTCACCGGGGAGCTGTTTTTT
TRBV27	.	TRBJ1-2	13	TRBD1	CASSGQGPYGYTF	TGTGCCAGCAGTGGACAGGGCCCCTATGGCTACACCTTC
TRBV28	.	TRBJ2-1	16	TRBD1	CASSSPGTGPYNEQFF	TGTGCCAGCTCGAGCCCCGGGACAGGACCCTACAATGAGCAGTTCTTC
TRBV6-1	.	TRBJ2-7	14	TRBD2	CASRTTSAGLEQYF	TGTGCCAGCAGAACCACTAGCGCCGGCCTCGAGCAGTACTTC
TRBV5-1	.	TRBJ2-5	14	TRBD2	CASSSTGTKETQYF	TGCGCCAGCAGCTCCACCGGGACTAAAGAGACCCAGTACTTC
TRBV13	.	TRBJ2-5	13	.	CASSLRGEETQYF	TGTGCCAGCAGCTTAAGGGGTGAAGAGACCCAGTACTTC
TRBV7-9	.	TRBJ2-7	15	.	CASSLKTGNGYEQYF	TGTGCCAGCAGCTTAAAGACCGGGAATGGATACGAGCAGTACTTC
TRBV15	.	TRBJ2-1	13	.	CATSRARYNEQFF	TGTGCCACCAGCAGAGCGCGCTACAATGAGCAGTTCTTC
TRBV21-1	.	TRBJ1-2	16	.	CASSKSRQDRYYGYTF	TGTGCCAGCAGCAAAAGCCGGCAGGACAGGTACTATGGCTACACCTTC
TRBV6-5	.	TRBJ1-1	14	TRBD1	CASSPGQGATEAFF	TGTGCCAGCAGCCCCGGACAGGGGGCCACTGAAGCTTTCTTT
TRBV2	.	TRBJ2-1	14	.	CASSETGRAIEQFF	TGTGCCAGCAGTGAAACCGGGAGAGCCATTGAGCAGTTCTTC
TRBV4-3	.	TRBJ2-7	13	.	CASSKQTGYEQYF	TGCGCCAGCAGCAAACAGACAGGATACGAGCAGTACTTC
TRBV7-9	.	TRBJ1-4	15	TRBD1	CASSLAGGAGEKLFF	TGTGCCAGCAGCTTAGCAGGGGGCGCCGGGGAAAAACTGTTTTTT
TRBV2	.	TRBJ1-1	11	.	CASSEGLTAFF	TGTGCCAGCAGTGAGGGGCTGACGGCTTTCTTT
TRBV27	.	TRBJ2-7	13	.	CASRLVGGYEQYF	TGTGCCAGCAGGTTAGTGGGAGGCTACGAGCAGTACTTC
TRBV9	.	TRBJ2-1	15	TRBD2	CASSGLAGFINEQFF	TGTGCCAGCAGCGGACTAGCGGGTTTTATCAATGAGCAGTTCTTC
TRBV30	.	TRBJ2-5	15	TRBD1	CAWSVGQIIQETQYF	TGTGCCTGGAGTGTGGGACAGATAATCCAAGAGACCCAGTACTTC